What follows are 8 T cell receptor beta chains derived from one specimen sequenced in a study of blood T cell repertoires in COVID-19. Data came from immunoSEQ multiplex PCR; TCRdb stores just in-frame clones and leaves some out. The table includes 70,000 to 95,000 clones, over 70% detected once. Sequenced material: peripheral blood. The receptors come from a woman aged 40 to 50 with active or convalescent COVID-19.

This chain joins TRBV5-4 and TRBJ2-2; 9 nucleotides line up with TRBD1. The trim removed 4 bases at V and 6 bases at J, leaving 4 bases unmatched. The CDR3 loop spans 14 amino acids. CDR1 and CDR2 from the germline V gene are SGHNT and YYREEE (reference sequence). Written as DNA, the CDR3 is TGTGCCAGCAGCCTCCGACAGGGGGCCGGGGAGCTGTTTTTT. Its protein product is CASSLRQGAGELFF.

This clone is classed as medium-sized. This chain joins TRBV24-1 and TRBJ2-2; D is possibly TRBD2 (6 bases). This CDR3 has 17 amino acids. Germline V gene lookup returns CDR1 KGHDR and CDR2 SFDVKD. Trimming removed 8 bases from V and 0 bases from J, with 18 bases in between. The CDR3 DNA reads TGTGCCACCAAGGCCCCCCCCCGGGGGACGAACACCGGGGAGCTGTTTTTT. Its translation is CATKAPPRGTNTGELFF.

The CDR3 sequence is CASSLWGGWETQYF. CDR3 coding DNA: TGTGCCAGCAGCTTATGGGGGGGCTGGGAGACCCAGTACTTC. This sequence joins TRBV7-2 and TRBJ2-5; maybe TRBD2 (7 bases). V was cut by 2 bases and J by 5 bases, with 12 bases left in between. The CDR3 spans 14 residues. CDR1 is SGHTA, CDR2 FQGNSA, per germline.

This chain uses TRBV11-2 with TRBJ1-5, with 8 bases matching TRBD1. V trimming: 5 bases; J trimming: 11 bases; junction bases outside the gene matches: 14. The V gene's germline CDR1 is SGHAT and CDR2 FQNNGV. The CDR3 runs 15 residues. The CDR3 loop reads CASSPGPTGESAQHF. In DNA form, the CDR3 reads TGTGCCAGCAGCCCCGGGCCGACAGGGGAATCAGCCCAGCATTTT.

This clone was counted a single time. The chain couples TRBV7-2 to TRBJ1-1, with a tentative D call TRBD1 (6 bases). Germline CDR1 reads SGHTA; CDR2 reads FQGNSA. The germline V and J ends were trimmed by 3 bases and 0 bases, with 11 bases remaining between them. The length of the CDR3 is 15 residues. The DNA of the CDR3 is TGTGCCAGCAGCTTTTCCAGGGACATGAACACTGAAGCTTTCTTT. It codes for CASSFSRDMNTEAFF.

J is TRBJ1-4 and V is TRBV4-3; D gene ambiguous. Trimming cost V 5 bases and J 8 bases, with 18 bases left between them. Per the germline V gene, CDR1 is LGHNA and CDR2 is YSLEER. This CDR3 spans 15 amino acids. CDR3 region: CASSERLRVGEKLFF. The CDR3 DNA reads as TGCGCCAGCAGCGAACGTCTGAGGGTAGGGGAAAAACTGTTTTTT.

This clone was observed a handful of times. The CDR3 nucleotides read TGTGCCTGGAGTACAGCGATAGGGACAGGGGGTCATGATGAGCAGTACTTC. Protein product: CAWSTAIGTGGHDEQYF. The V call is TRBV30, the J call TRBJ2-7; 11 nucleotides align to TRBD1. The CDR3 sequence is 17 residues long. Looked up from germline, CDR1 is GTSNPN and CDR2 is SVGIG (reference sequence). V gave up 2 bases and J gave up 7 bases; unmatched junction bases: 16.

The V gene is TRBV27, the J gene TRBJ2-2; 10 bases match TRBD2. Trimming took 3 bases from V and 5 from J; bases not matched to a gene: 9. The CDR3 has 17 residues. CDR1 and CDR2 from the germline V gene are MNHEY and SMNVEV (reference sequence). CDR3 loop: CASSLGSGLALTGELFF. The DNA for the CDR3 is TGTGCCAGCAGTTTGGGATCGGGACTAGCGTTAACCGGGGAGCTGTTTTTT.